This record concerns one T cell receptor beta chain sequence. Here immunoSEQ multiplex PCR was the method, and the copy in TCRdb shows in-frame clones only, minus some. The profile shows 140,000 to 150,000 clones, roughly 87% of them singletons. The sample originates from a study of blood T cell repertoires in COVID-19. There are 12 residues in the CDR3. V was trimmed by 6 bases and J by 2 bases, leaving 7 bases between them. Germline V gene lookup returns CDR1 MNHEY and CDR2 SVGAGI. The origin of this receptor is a woman aged 45-60 years with acute or convalescent COVID-19. The V gene is TRBV6-5, the J gene TRBJ2-5; D ambiguous. The sequenced material came from peripheral blood. Here the CDR3 reads CASSWAQETQYF. CDR3 coding DNA: TGTGCCAGCAGCTGGGCGCAAGAGACCCAGTACTTC.